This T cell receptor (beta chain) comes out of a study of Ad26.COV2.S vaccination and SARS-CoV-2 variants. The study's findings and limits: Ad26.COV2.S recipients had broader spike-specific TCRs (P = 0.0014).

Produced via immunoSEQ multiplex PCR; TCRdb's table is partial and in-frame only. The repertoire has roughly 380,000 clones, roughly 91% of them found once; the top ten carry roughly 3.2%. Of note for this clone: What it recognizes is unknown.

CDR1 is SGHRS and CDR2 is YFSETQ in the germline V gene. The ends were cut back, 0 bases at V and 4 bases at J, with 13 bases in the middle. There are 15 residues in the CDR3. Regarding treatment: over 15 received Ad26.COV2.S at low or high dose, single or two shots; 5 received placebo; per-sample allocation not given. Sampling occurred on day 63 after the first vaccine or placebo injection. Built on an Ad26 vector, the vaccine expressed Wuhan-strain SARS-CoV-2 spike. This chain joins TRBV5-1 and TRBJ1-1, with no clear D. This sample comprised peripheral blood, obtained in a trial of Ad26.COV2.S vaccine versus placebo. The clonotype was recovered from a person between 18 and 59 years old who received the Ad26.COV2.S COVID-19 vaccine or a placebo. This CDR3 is CASSLAADALTEAFF. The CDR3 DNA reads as TGCGCCAGCAGCTTGGCCGCTGACGCCCTCACTGAAGCTTTCTTT.